This TCR beta chain was sequenced for a study of blood T cell repertoires in COVID-19. At the level of the study: Samples representing acute and convalescent COVID-19 were sourced from the United States, Italy and Spain.

TCRdb's copy holds only in-frame clones and misses some; the assay was immunoSEQ multiplex PCR. The profile shows about 210,000 clones, approximately 85% of them singletons. This clone appeared a single time. V trimming: 5 bases; J trimming: 1 base; junction bases outside the gene matches: 4. CDR1 and CDR2 from the germline V gene are SGHAT and FQDESV (reference sequence). This CDR3 contains 16 residues. The sequenced sample was peripheral blood. The TCR originated in a woman between 45 and 60 years old with active or convalescent COVID-19. The rearrangement links TRBV11-1 to TRBJ2-3; 12 positions agree with TRBD2. The CDR3 region is CASSHRTSGGTDTQYF. The DNA of the CDR3 is TGTGCCAGCAGCCATAGGACTAGCGGGGGCACAGATACGCAGTATTTT.